The next 20 T cell receptor beta chains were all read from a single sample in a study of T cells after yellow fever vaccination. TCRdb itself ran the 5' RACE reads through MiXCR, one entry per CDR3 protein. The sample lists about 550,000 distinct CDR3 sequences; roughly a fifth were seen once. This material consisted of PBMCs, taken 15 days after the yellow fever booster vaccination. These receptors all come from a man aged 30-40 years who received the YFV17D yellow fever vaccine.

The table lists this clonotype with a few counts. This chain connects TRBV20-1 to TRBJ2-3, with 8 nucleotides matching TRBD2. Germline V gives CDR1 DFQATT, CDR2 SNEGSKA (reference sequence). The CDR3 sequence is 15 residues long. The V segment lost 5 bases and the J segment 1 base; nucleotides outside the gene matches: 8. CDR3 loop: CSAPISREGTDTQYF. The DNA of the CDR3 is TGCAGTGCTCCCATTTCGCGGGAGGGCACAGATACGCAGTATTTT.

J is TRBJ2-7 and V is TRBV20-1, with TRBD2 matching 11 bases. Germline V gives CDR1 DFQATT, CDR2 SNEGSKA (reference sequence). V gave up 0 bases and J gave up 9 bases; unmatched junction bases: 10. The CDR3 runs 15 residues. The CDR3 nucleotides read TGCAGTGCTAGAGATCTAAGGCTAGCGGGAGGTACGCAGTACTTC. Translated: CSARDLRLAGGTQYF.

This sequence joins TRBV4-2 and TRBJ2-1, with 9 nucleotides matching TRBD2. The CDR3 length is 15 residues. The junction had 4 bases not matched to a gene; V was cut back by 0 bases and J by 7 bases. Germline-derived CDR1 and CDR2 are LGHNA and YNFKEQ. The CDR3 protein is CASSQDRTSANEQFF. DNA of the CDR3: TGTGCCAGCAGCCAAGATCGGACTAGCGCGAATGAGCAGTTCTTC.

This chain joins TRBV27 and TRBJ1-5; no definite D call. The germline V gene has CDR1 MNHEY and CDR2 SMNVEV (reference sequence). This CDR3 region has 16 residues. The ends were cut back, 7 bases at V and 6 bases at J, with 22 bases in the middle. This CDR3 reads CASMGGMGISGQPQHF. The CDR3 nucleotides read TGTGCCAGCATGGGAGGGATGGGGATATCGGGTCAGCCCCAGCATTTT.

This clonotype appeared a few times. The chain couples TRBV10-2 to TRBJ2-7; D might be TRBD2 (5 bases). This CDR3 has 15 residues. Germline assignment: CDR1 WSHSY and CDR2 SAAADI. V dropped 0 bases and J dropped 2 bases, with 11 bases sitting between them. The DNA for the CDR3 is TGCGCCAGCAGTGAGTCGGGGAGCCTCCCCTACGAGCAGTACTTC. Encoded protein: CASSESGSLPYEQYF.

This clonotype has just a few counts. The V gene is TRBV18, the J gene TRBJ1-1; no definite D call. CDR1 and CDR2 (germline): KGHSH, LQKENI. There are 16 residues in the CDR3. Trimming took 0 bases from V and 5 from J, leaving 16 bases between them. The DNA of the CDR3 is TGTGCCAGCTCACCACCTAATTTTTCCGGGAAAACTGAAGCTTTCTTT. Residues: CASSPPNFSGKTEAFF.

This clonotype showed up just a few times. The rearrangement joins TRBV5-1 to TRBJ2-1; 10 bases are a match to TRBD2. There are 16 residues in the CDR3. The germline V gene has CDR1 SGHRS and CDR2 YFSETQ. V gave up 2 bases and J gave up 6 bases; unmatched junction bases: 8. The CDR3 region is CASSFHTSGNINEQFF. CDR3 sequence (DNA): TGCGCCAGCAGCTTCCACACTAGCGGGAATATCAATGAGCAGTTCTTC. Full variable domain (remainder filled in from reference TRBV5-1 and TRBJ2-1): KAGVTQTPRYLIKTRGQQVTLSCSPISGHRSVSWYQQTPGQGLQFLFEYFSETQRNKGNFPGRFSGRQFSNSRSEMNVSTLELGDSALYLCASSFHTSGNINEQFFGPGTRLTVL.

This clonotype was observed a handful of times. This rearrangement joins TRBV6-2 or TRBV6-3 to TRBJ2-1; 7 positions match TRBD1. The J segment lost 11 bases and the V segment lost 5 bases, leaving 6 bases of the junction unmatched. Germline CDR1 reads MNHEY; CDR2 reads SVGEGT. The CDR3 contains 12 residues. CDR3 amino acids: CASSKTGQQQFF. CDR3 nucleotides: TGTGCCAGCAGTAAGACAGGGCAGCAGCAGTTCTTC.

The chain is built from TRBV20-1 and TRBJ2-3; 7 positions match TRBD1. In germline, CDR1 is DFQATT, CDR2 SNEGSKA (reference sequence). V lost 6 bases, J lost 5 bases, and 8 bases stayed unmatched. The CDR3 is 13 residues long. The CDR3 nucleotides read TGCAGTGCCACCCGACAGGGCAAAGATACGCAGTATTTT. Encoded protein: CSATRQGKDTQYF.

A few counts support this clonotype. This rearrangement joins TRBV20-1 to TRBJ2-1; 8 bases agree with TRBD1. J gave up 8 bases and V 6 bases, and 18 bases lay outside the gene matches. Germline V CDR1 and CDR2: DFQATT, SNEGSKA (reference sequence). There are 16 residues in the CDR3. In DNA, the CDR3 is TGCAGTGCACCGGGAGCAGGGGGCCACCCCCCGGATGAGCAGTTCTTC. Its translation: CSAPGAGGHPPDEQFF.

The chain employs TRBV6-5 and TRBJ2-2; D possibly corresponds to TRBD1 (5 bases). This CDR3 is 14 amino acids long. In germline, CDR1 is MNHEY, CDR2 SVGAGI. V shed 8 bases and J shed 1 base, with 11 bases lying between them. CDR3 DNA: TGTGCCAGCCGTTTCCAGGGGAACACCGGGGAGCTGTTTTTT. It specifies CASRFQGNTGELFF.

There are a few counts of this clonotype. The rearrangement uses TRBV27 and TRBJ2-5; the D gene is possibly TRBD2 (6 bases). The CDR3 is made up of 15 amino acids. V lost 6 bases and J 3 bases, leaving 17 bases between the germline ends. Germline CDR1 and CDR2: MNHEY and SMNVEV (reference sequence). The CDR3 loop is CASRLKAGLEETQYF. The CDR3 DNA reads as TGTGCCAGCAGACTGAAAGCGGGCCTGGAAGAGACCCAGTACTTC.

This sequence joins TRBV6-1 and TRBJ2-1, with D hard to call. The germline V gene encodes CDR1 MNHNS and CDR2 SASEGT. This CDR3 region has 15 residues. V was pared by 6 bases and J by 5 bases, with 17 bases between. The CDR3 loop reads CASRRTPGTNNEQFF. CDR3 in DNA: TGTGCCAGCAGACGGACGCCCGGTACGAACAATGAGCAGTTCTTC.

V is TRBV6-1 and J is TRBJ2-7, with 12 nucleotides matching TRBD1. The CDR3 runs 16 residues. The V gene end was trimmed by 8 bases and the J gene end by 4 bases; junction bases not matched to a gene: 12. Looked up from germline, CDR1 is MNHNS and CDR2 is SASEGT. The CDR3 loop reads CASSTLPGQGAYEQYF. In DNA, the CDR3 is TGTGCCAGCTCAACTCTACCGGGACAGGGGGCTTACGAGCAGTACTTC.

This clonotype was detected only a few times. The V call is TRBV9, the J call TRBJ2-1, with D maybe TRBD1 (5 bases). Germline V gives CDR1 SGDLS, CDR2 YYNGEE. The CDR3 consists of 15 residues. V lost 0 bases, J lost 0 bases, and 7 bases lay in between. CDR3 in DNA: TGTGCCAGCAGCGTAGTAGGGGTCTCCTACAATGAGCAGTTCTTC. Translation: CASSVVGVSYNEQFF.

This clonotype was detected ten times or more. J is TRBJ2-3 and V is TRBV20-1; D possibly corresponds to TRBD2 (6 bases). Germline V gene data show CDR1 as DFQATT and CDR2 as SNEGSKA (reference sequence). This CDR3 region has 14 residues. Trimming removed 5 bases from V and 5 bases from J, with 17 bases in between. CDR3 loop: CSAEILRGRDTQYF. Written as DNA, the CDR3 is TGCAGTGCTGAAATCCTCCGGGGGAGAGATACGCAGTATTTT.

This clonotype was observed a few times. V is TRBV21-1 and J is TRBJ2-7. TRBV21-1 counts as a pseudogene. This CDR3 contains 14 residues. The CDR3 region has the DNA TGTGCCAGCAGCAAAGTGCCATTTTTTTACGAGCAGTACTTC. Translated: CASSKVPFFYEQYF.

This clonotype was counted only a few times. The rearrangement uses TRBV6-1 and TRBJ2-2, with D unclear. Deletions cut 6 bases from V and 8 bases from J, with 19 bases between. Germline-derived CDR1 and CDR2 are MNHNS and SASEGT. The CDR3 has 15 residues. CDR3 loop: CASSPVPYSQGELFF. The CDR3 DNA reads TGTGCCAGCAGCCCCGTACCATACAGTCAAGGGGAGCTGTTTTTT.

This clonotype was counted only a few times. The rearrangement uses TRBV19 and TRBJ2-6; no firm D call. The CDR3 has 15 residues. Per germline, CDR1 LNHDA and CDR2 SQIVND (reference sequence). The ends were cut back, 5 bases at V and 1 base at J, with 9 bases in the middle. For the CDR3, the DNA is TGTGCCAGTAGTCTGCAGATTTCTGGGGCCAACGTCCTGACTTTC. It codes for CASSLQISGANVLTF.

This clonotype was detected a few times. The chain couples TRBV5-5 to TRBJ1-1; a possible D gene is TRBD1 (5 bases). Trimming took off 0 bases at V and 5 bases at J, with 14 bases between the two ends. Germline V gene sequence: CDR1 SGHKS, CDR2 YYEKEE (reference sequence). This CDR3 contains 15 residues. The DNA for the CDR3 is TGTGCCAGCAGCTTGGCGCAGGGAAGGAGTACTGAAGCTTTCTTT. This encodes CASSLAQGRSTEAFF.